The 8 T cell receptor beta chains below were found in one sample sequenced in a study of blood T cell repertoires in COVID-19. Sequencing used immunoSEQ multiplex PCR; TCRdb keeps in-frame clones, though not all of them. Counted here are about 180,000 clones, about 85% occurring once; the ten biggest clones make up 9.8%. Sequenced sample: peripheral blood. These receptors all stem from a woman older than 75 with acute or convalescent COVID-19.

The genes are TRBV11-2 and TRBJ2-7; D perhaps matches TRBD2 (7 bases). Trimming pared 1 base from V and 6 bases from J, leaving 16 bases between. The CDR3 has 15 residues. From germline, CDR1 is SGHAT and CDR2 FQNNGV. The DNA for the CDR3 is TGTGCCAGCAGCTTAGTGGAGGGGGGGGCAAGCGAGCAGTACTTC. It codes for CASSLVEGGASEQYF.

This sequence joins TRBV18 and TRBJ2-6, with TRBD2 matching over 14 bases. Germline CDR1 and CDR2: KGHSH and LQKENI. This CDR3 spans 18 amino acids. Trimming cost V 4 bases and J 1 base; bases outside gene matches: 3. CDR3 amino acids: CASSLGLAGASGANVLTF. In DNA form, the CDR3 reads TGTGCCAGCTCACTGGGACTAGCGGGGGCTTCTGGGGCCAACGTCCTGACTTTC.

This chain uses TRBV2 with TRBJ2-3; D is unresolved. V lost 1 base and J 2 bases, leaving 10 bases between the germline ends. The CDR3 loop spans 15 amino acids. Per the germline V gene, CDR1 is SNHLY and CDR2 is FYNNEI. The CDR3 reads CASSEGVLDTDTQYF. The CDR3 DNA is TGTGCCAGCAGTGAAGGAGTCTTAGACACAGATACGCAGTATTTT.

The V and J genes are TRBV18 and TRBJ2-7; D remains ambiguous. The CDR3 contains 12 residues. Germline V gene sequence: CDR1 KGHSH, CDR2 LQKENI. V lost 3 bases and J lost 6, with 9 bases in between. CDR3 DNA: TGTGCCAGCTCACCGGCCCAGCGCGAGCAGTACTTC. Translated: CASSPAQREQYF.

The V call is TRBV10-2, the J call TRBJ2-1; D gene unclear. Germline V gene lookup returns CDR1 WSHSY and CDR2 SAAADI. This CDR3 has 11 amino acids. V shed 8 bases and J shed 6 bases, with 8 bases lying between them. The CDR3 sequence is CASSPVNEQFF. In nucleotides, the CDR3 is TGCGCCAGCTCCCCGGTCAATGAGCAGTTCTTC.

V is TRBV5-4 and J is TRBJ2-1; D is possibly TRBD2 (6 bases). The CDR3 runs to 15 residues. Germline V gene data show CDR1 as SGHNT and CDR2 as YYREEE (reference sequence). V lost 4 bases, J lost 6 bases, and 17 bases lay in between. The DNA for the CDR3 is TGTGCCAGCAGCCTCGGGGGTAGAAGAAGCAATGAGCAGTTCTTC. Translation: CASSLGGRRSNEQFF.

The chain joins TRBV12-3 or TRBV12-4 to TRBJ2-3; maybe TRBD2 (6 bases). V lost 2 bases and J lost 10, with 10 bases in between. CDR3 length equals 12 residues. The CDR3 nucleotides read TGTGCCAGCAGTTTACGGGCGGGGCCGCAGTATTTT. Protein product: CASSLRAGPQYF.

This clone has only one observation. The gene calls are TRBV5-4 and TRBJ2-1; 11 bases fit TRBD1. The germline V gene has CDR1 SGHNT and CDR2 YYREEE (reference sequence). The CDR3 consists of 13 residues. V trimming: 3 bases; J trimming: 9 bases; junction bases outside the gene matches: 2. The CDR3 nucleotides are TGTGCCAGCAGCTGGACAGGGGGCGGTGAGCAGTTCTTC. Translated: CASSWTGGGEQFF.